This T cell receptor beta chain was obtained from a study of CD8 T cells in ankylosing spondylitis. The study's findings and limits: As reported, disease-linked clones showed significant enrichment in matched ankylosing spondylitis synovial fluid. Ankylosing spondylitis blood seemed to carry a telltale TCR beta motif made of fewer than 10 highly homologous variants.

This clonotype occurred many times. What it binds is unknown. With V trimmed by 3 bases and J by 9 bases, 6 bases remained unmatched. In germline, CDR1 is SGHRS, CDR2 YFSETQ. CDR3 length: 14 residues. TCRdb re-called the 5' RACE reads through MiXCR, storing one row per CDR3 protein. The sample comprises fewer than 350,000 distinct CDR3 sequences, approximately 10% of which are singletons, and about 10% rests with the top ten. The clonotype comes from a female donor with ankylosing spondylitis or in good health (not recorded which). The chain carries TRBV5-1 and TRBJ2-1, with 10 bases lining up with TRBD2. The sample comprised blood, either unsorted or a sorted T cell fraction (not recorded which). The CDR3 reads CASSWTSGGGEQFF. The CDR3 DNA is TGCGCCAGCAGCTGGACTAGCGGCGGGGGTGAGCAGTTCTTC.